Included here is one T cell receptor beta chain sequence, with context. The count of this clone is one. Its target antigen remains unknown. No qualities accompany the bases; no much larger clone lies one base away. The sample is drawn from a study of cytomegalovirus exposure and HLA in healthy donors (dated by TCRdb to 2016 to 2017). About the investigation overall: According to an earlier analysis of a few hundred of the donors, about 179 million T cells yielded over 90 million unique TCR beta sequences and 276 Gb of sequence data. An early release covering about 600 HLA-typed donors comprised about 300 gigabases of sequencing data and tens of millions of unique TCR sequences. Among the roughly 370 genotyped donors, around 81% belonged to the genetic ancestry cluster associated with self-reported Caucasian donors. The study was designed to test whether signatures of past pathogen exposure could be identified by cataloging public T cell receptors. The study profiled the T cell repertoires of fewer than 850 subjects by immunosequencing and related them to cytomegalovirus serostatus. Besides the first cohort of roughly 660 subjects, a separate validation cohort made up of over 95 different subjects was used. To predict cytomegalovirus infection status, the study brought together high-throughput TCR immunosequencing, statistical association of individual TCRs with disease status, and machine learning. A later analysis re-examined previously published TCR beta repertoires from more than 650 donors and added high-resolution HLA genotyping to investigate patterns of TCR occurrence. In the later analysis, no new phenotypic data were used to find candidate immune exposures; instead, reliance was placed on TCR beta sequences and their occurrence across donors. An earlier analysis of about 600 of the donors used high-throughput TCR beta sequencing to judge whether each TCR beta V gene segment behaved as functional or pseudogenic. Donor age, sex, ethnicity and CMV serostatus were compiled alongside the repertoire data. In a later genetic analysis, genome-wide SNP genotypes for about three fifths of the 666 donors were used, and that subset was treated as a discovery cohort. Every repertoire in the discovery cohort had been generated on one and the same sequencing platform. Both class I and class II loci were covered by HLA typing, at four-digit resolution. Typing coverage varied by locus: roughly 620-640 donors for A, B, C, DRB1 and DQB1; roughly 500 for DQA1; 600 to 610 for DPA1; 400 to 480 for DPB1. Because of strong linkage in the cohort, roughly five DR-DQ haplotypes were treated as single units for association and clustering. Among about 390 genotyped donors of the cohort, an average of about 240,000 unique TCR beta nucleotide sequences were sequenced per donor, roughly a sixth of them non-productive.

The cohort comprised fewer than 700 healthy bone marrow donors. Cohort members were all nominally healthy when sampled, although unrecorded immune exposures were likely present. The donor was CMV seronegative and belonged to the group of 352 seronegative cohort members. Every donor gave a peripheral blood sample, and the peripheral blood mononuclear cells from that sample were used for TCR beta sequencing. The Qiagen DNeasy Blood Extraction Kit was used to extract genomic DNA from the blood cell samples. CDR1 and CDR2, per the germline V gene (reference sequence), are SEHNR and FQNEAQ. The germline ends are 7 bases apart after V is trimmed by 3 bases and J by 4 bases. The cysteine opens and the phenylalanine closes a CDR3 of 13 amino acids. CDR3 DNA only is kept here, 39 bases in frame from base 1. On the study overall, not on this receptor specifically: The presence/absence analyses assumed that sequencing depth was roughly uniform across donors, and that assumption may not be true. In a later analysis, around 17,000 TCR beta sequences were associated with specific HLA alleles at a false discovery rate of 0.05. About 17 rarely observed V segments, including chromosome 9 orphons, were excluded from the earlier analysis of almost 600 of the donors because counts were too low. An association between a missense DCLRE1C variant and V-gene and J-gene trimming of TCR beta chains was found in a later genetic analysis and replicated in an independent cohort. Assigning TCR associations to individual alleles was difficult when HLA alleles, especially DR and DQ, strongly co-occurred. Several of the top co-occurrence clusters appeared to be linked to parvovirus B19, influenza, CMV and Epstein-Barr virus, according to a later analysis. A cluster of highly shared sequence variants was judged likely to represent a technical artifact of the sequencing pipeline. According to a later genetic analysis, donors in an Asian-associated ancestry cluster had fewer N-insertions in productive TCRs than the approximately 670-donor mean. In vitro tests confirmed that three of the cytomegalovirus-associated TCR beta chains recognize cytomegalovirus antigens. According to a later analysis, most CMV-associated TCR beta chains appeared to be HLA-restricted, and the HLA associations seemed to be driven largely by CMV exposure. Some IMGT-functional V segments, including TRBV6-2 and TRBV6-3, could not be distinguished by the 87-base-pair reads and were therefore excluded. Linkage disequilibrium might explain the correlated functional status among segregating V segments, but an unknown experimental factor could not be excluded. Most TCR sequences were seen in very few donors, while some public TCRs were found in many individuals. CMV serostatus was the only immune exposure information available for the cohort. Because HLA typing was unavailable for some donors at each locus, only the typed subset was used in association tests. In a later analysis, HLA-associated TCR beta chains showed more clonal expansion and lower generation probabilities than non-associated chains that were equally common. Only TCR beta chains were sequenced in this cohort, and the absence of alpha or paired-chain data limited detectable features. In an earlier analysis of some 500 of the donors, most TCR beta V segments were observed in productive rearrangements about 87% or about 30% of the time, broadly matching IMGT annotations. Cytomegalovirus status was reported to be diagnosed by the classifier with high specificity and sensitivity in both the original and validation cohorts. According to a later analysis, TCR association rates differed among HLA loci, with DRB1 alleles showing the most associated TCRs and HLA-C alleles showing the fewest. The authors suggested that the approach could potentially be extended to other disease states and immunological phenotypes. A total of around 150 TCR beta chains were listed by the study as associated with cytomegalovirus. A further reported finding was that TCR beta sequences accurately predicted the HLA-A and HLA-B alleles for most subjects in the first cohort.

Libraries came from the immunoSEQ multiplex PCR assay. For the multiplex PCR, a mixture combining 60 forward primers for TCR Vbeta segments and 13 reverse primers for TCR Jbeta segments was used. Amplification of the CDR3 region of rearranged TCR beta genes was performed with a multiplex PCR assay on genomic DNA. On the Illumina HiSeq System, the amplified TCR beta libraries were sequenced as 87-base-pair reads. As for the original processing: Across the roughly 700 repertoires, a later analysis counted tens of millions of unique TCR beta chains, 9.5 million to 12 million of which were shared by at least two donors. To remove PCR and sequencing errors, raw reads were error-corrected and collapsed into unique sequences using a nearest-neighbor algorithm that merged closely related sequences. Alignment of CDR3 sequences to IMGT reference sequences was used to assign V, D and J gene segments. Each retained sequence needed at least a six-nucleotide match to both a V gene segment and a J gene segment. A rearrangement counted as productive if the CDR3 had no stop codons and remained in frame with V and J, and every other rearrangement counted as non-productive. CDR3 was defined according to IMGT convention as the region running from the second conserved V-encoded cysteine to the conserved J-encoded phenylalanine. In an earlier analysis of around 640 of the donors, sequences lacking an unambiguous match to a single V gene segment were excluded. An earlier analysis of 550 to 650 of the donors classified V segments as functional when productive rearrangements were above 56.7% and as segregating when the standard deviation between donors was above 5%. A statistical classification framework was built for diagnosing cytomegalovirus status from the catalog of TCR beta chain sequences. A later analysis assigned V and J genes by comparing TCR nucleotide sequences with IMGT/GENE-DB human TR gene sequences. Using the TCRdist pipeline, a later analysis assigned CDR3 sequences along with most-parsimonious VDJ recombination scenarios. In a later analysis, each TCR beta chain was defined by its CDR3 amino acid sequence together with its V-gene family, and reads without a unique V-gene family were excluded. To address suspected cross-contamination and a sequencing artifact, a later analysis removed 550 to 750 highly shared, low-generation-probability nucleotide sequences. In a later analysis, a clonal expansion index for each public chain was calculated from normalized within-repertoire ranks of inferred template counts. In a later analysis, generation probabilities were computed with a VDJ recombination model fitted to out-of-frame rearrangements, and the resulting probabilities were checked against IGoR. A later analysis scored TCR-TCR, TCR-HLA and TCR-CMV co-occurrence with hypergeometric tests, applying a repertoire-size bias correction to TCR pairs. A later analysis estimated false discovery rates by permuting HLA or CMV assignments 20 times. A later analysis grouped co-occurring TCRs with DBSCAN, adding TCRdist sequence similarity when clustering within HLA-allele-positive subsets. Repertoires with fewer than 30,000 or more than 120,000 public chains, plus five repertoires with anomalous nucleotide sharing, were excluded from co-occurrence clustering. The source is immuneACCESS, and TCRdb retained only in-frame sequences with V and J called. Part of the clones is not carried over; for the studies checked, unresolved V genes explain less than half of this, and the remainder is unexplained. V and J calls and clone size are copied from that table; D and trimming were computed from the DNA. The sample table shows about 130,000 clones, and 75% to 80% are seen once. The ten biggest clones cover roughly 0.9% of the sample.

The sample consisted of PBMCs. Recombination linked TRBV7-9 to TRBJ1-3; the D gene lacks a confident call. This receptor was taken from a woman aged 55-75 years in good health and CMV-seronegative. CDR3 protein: CASSFPGGNTIYF. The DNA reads TGTGCCAGCAGCTTCCCGGGGGGAAACACCATATATTTT. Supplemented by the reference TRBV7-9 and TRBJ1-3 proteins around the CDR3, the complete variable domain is DTGVSQNPRHKITKRGQNVTFRCDPISEHNRLYWYRQTLGQGPEFLTYFQNEAQLEKSRLLSDRFSAERPKGSFSTLEIQRTEQGDSAMYLCASSFPGGNTIYFGEGSWLTVV.